This T cell receptor (beta chain) was identified during a study of T cell repertoires in aging, cancer and after chemotherapy. Study overall: Donor ages fell into six groups from 30 or younger up to 70 or older.

Worth noting for this clonotype: The target antigen is unknown.

Amplification of TCR beta used genomic DNA extracted from peripheral blood. A mixed TRB-A/B primer pool amplified rearranged TRB by multiplex touch-down PCR. From the multiplex PCR reads, TCRdb called clonotypes with MiXCR, one entry per CDR3 protein. Among more than 15,000 distinct CDR3 sequences, 50% were seen once, and the ten largest hold about 10%. Overall study results and limits: Compared with age-matched healthy donors, untreated hematological or solid cancer patients showed higher blood TCR clonality. Across the chemotherapy interval, each cancer cohort showed higher median generation probability, suggesting thymic rebound.

In germline, CDR1 is SGHRS, CDR2 YFSETQ. This CDR3 has 17 residues. V was clipped by 2 bases and J by 6 bases; unmatched bases: 6. The V call is TRBV5-1, the J call TRBJ2-2; 14 positions agree with TRBD2. Sequenced material: blood. The sequence was collected from a human donor in good health. DNA for the CDR3: TGCGCCAGCAGCTTCGGGACTAGCGGGAGTAAGGCCGGGGAGCTGTTTTTT. Amino acid sequence: CASSFGTSGSKAGELFF.